This T cell receptor beta chain was recovered during a study of early T cells in non-severe SARS-CoV-2 infection. There are 15 residues in the CDR3. The J segment lost 4 bases and the V segment lost 5 bases, leaving 9 bases of the junction unmatched. CDR1 is SEHNR, CDR2 FQNEAQ, per germline (reference sequence). This clonotype was found many times. Individual cDNA molecules received unique molecular identifiers during library preparation. TCRdb re-derived calls from the 5' RACE reads in MiXCR, one entry per CDR3 protein. This sample has 50,000 or so distinct CDR3 sequences; about 13% occur once, and the top ten carry roughly 10%.

The chain couples TRBV7-9 to TRBJ2-5; 8 nucleotides align to TRBD2. Sequencing was performed on whole blood. This clonotype was sampled from an adult who was a healthcare worker with PCR-confirmed SARS-CoV-2 infection or an uninfected control (not recorded which). The CDR3 nucleotides read TGTGCCAGCAGCCCCCCAGTCCGGGGGGGAGAGACCCAGTACTTC. Protein: CASSPPVRGGETQYF.